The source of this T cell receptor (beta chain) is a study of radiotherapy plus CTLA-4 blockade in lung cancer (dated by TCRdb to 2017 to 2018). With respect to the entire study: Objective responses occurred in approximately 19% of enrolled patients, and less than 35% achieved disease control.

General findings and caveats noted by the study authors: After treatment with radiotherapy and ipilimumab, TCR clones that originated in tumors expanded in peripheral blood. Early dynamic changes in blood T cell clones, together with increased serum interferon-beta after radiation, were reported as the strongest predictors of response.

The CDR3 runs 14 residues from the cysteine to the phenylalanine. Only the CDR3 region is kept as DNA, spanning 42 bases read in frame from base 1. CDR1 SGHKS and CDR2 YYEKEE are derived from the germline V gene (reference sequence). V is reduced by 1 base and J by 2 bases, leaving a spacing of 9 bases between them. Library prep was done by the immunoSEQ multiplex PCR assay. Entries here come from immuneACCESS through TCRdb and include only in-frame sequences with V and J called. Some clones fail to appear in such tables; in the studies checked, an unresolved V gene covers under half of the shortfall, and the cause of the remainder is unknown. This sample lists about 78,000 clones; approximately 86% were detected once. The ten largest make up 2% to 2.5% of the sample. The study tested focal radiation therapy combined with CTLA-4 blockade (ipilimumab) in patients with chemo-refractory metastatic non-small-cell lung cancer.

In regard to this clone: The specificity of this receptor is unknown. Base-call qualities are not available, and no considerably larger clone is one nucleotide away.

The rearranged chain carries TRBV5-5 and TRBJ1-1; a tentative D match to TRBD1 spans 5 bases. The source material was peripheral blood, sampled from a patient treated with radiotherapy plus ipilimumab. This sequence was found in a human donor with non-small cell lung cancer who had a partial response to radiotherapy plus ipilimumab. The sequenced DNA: TGTGCCAGCAGCTTGTGGCGGACAAACACTGAAGCTTTCTTT. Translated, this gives CASSLWRTNTEAFF.